The T cell receptor beta chain under discussion was sequenced for a study of blood T cell repertoires in COVID-19. Study context: Acute-phase and convalescent COVID-19 samples originated in the United States, Italy and Spain. Sources were T cells, B-cell-depleted T cells, or PBMCs; the material itself was cDNA or gDNA.

The ends were cut back, 4 bases at V and 0 bases at J, with 4 bases in the middle. CDR3 length: 12 residues. CDR1 is GTSNPN, CDR2 SVGIG, per germline (reference sequence). Study processing details: Amplified reference gene primers provided the basis for estimating nucleated cell counts. Sequencing was performed with immunoSEQ multiplex PCR; in TCRdb, only in-frame clones are kept and a portion is missing. V and J calls and clone size are given by that table; D and trimming were obtained from the DNA. The table lists about 100,000 clones, about 85% of them singletons. About this clone itself: The same CDR3 arises from other DNA sequences in this sample as well.

Material for sequencing was peripheral blood. The chain combines TRBV30 with TRBJ1-3; no clear D. The sequence was obtained from a human donor in a cohort sampled during active COVID-19. As DNA, the CDR3 is TGTGCCTGGACGGGCTCTGGAAACACCATATATTTT. It encodes CAWTGSGNTIYF.